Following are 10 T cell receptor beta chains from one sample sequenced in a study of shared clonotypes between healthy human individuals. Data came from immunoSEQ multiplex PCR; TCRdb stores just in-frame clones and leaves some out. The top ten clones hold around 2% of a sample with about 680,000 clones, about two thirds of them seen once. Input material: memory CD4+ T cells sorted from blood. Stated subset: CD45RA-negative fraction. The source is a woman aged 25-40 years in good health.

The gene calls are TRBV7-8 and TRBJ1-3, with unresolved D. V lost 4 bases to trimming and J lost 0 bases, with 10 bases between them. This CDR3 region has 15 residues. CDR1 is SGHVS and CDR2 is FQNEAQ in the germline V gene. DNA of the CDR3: TGTGCCAGCAGCTCCCGGGAATTCTCTGGAAACACCATATATTTT. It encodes CASSSREFSGNTIYF.

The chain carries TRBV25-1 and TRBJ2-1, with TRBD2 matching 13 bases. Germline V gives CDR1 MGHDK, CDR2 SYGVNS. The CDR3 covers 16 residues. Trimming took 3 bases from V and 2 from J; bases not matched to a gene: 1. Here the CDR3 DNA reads TGTGCCAGCAGTGAGACTAGCGGGAGGCCCTACAATGAGCAGTTCTTC. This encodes CASSETSGRPYNEQFF. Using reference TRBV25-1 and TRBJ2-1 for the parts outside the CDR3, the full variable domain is EADIYQTPRYLVIGTGKKITLECSQTMGHDKMYWYQQDPGMELHLIHYSYGVNSTEKGDLSSESTVSRIRTEHFPLTLESARPSHTSQYLCASSETSGRPYNEQFFGPGTRLTVL.

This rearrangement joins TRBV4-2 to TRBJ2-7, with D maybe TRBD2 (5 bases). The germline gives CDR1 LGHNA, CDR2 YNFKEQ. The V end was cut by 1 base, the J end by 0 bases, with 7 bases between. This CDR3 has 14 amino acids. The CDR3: CASSQGGDSYEQYF. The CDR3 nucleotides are TGTGCCAGCAGCCAAGGGGGAGACTCCTACGAGCAGTACTTC.

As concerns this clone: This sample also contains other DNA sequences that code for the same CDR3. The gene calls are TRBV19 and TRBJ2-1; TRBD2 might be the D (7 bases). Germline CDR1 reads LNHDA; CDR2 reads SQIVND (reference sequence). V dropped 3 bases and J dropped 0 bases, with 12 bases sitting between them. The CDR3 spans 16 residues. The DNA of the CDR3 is TGTGCCAGTAGTATCGGCGGGGGCCACTCCTACAATGAGCAGTTCTTC. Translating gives CASSIGGGHSYNEQFF. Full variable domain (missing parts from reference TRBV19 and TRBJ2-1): DGGITQSPKYLFRKEGQNVTLSCEQNLNHDAMYWYRQDPGQGLRLIYYSQIVNDFQKGDIAEGYSVSREKKESFPLTVTSAQKNPTAFYLCASSIGGGHSYNEQFFGPGTRLTVL.

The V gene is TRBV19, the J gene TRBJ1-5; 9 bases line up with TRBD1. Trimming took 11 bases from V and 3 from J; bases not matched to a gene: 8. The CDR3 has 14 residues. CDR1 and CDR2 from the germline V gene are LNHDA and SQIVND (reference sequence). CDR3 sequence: CAAETGGPNQPQHF. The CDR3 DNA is TGTGCCGCTGAGACAGGGGGTCCCAATCAGCCCCAGCATTTT.

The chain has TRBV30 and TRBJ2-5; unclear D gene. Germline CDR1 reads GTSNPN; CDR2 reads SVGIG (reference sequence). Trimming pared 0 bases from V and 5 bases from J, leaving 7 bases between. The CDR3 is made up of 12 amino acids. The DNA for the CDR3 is TGTGCCTGGAGTGTATTTTGGGAGACCCAGTACTTC. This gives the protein CAWSVFWETQYF.

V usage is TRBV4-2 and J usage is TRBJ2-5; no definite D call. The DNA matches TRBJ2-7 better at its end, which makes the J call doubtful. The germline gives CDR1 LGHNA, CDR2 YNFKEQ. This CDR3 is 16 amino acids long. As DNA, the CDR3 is TGTGCCAGCAGCCAAGCTGACGGGCGCCCGAACTACGAGCAGTACTTC. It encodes CASSQADGRPNYEQYF.

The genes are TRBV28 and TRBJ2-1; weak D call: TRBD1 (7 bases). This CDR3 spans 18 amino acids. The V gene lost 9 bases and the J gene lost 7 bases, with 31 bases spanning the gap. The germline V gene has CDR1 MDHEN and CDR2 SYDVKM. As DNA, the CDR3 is TGTGCCAGTCTAGGGGGCGAGGTGCGGGACGGTCCCCGGAATGAGCAGTTCTTC. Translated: CASLGGEVRDGPRNEQFF.

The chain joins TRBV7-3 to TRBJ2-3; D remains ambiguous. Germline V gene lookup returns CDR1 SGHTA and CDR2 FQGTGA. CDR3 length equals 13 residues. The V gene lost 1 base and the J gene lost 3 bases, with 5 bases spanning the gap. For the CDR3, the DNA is TGTGCCAGCAGCTTAATTTCGACAGATACGCAGTATTTT. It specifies CASSLISTDTQYF.

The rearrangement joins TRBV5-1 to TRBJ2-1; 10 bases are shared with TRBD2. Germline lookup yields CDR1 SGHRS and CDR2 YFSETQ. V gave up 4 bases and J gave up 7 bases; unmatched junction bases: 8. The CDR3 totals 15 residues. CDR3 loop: CASSAASGRVNEQFF. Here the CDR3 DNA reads TGCGCCAGCAGCGCGGCTAGCGGGAGAGTTAATGAGCAGTTCTTC.